The present T cell receptor (beta chain) was sequenced within a study of somatic mutations in cytotoxic T cells in rheumatoid arthritis. Study context: Patient blood (around 30 ml EDTA) was drawn right after diagnosis, before any treatment.

After CD4+ and CD8+ cells were isolated by positive magnetic bead selection, their purity was checked by flow cytometry. Source study methods: Patient CD8+ clones bigger than 1% seldom lined up with published virus-specific TCRB sequences. Measured with immunoSEQ multiplex PCR; TCRdb has only the in-frame clones, and not every one. From that table come the V and J calls and clone size; the DNA was used to work out D and trimming. This table has some 13,000 clones, 75% to 80% appearing once. The receptor's source is an adult with rheumatoid arthritis. The sequencing sample was made of CD8+ T cells sorted from blood.

The DNA for the CDR3 is TGTGCCAGCAGCCCGGGACTTAGAACCTACGAGCAGTACTTC. Translated, it gives CASSPGLRTYEQYF. The chain couples TRBV7-6 to TRBJ2-7, with a tentative D call TRBD2 (6 bases). Germline loops: CDR1 SGHVS, CDR2 FNYEAQ. The length of the CDR3 is 14 residues. V lost 5 bases to trimming and J lost 2 bases, with 13 bases between them.